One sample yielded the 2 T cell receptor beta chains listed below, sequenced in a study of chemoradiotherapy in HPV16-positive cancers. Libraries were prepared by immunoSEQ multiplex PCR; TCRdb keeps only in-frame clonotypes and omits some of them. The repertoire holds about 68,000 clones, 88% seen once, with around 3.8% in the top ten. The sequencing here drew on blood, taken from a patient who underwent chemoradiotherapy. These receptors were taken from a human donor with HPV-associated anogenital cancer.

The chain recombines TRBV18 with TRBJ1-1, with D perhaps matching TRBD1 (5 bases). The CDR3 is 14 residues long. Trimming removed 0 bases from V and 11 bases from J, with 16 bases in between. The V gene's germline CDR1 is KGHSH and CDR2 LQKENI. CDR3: CASSPPPEGQKAFF. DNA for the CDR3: TGTGCCAGCTCACCACCACCCGAGGGGCAGAAGGCTTTCTTT.

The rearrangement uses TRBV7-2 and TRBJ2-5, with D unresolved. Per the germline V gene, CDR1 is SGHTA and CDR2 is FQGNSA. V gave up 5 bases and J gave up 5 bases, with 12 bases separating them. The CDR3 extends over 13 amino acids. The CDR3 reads CASSRWVGETQYF. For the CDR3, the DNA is TGTGCCAGCAGCAGATGGGTCGGTGAGACCCAGTACTTC.